A selection of T cell receptor beta chains follows, all from one sample in a study of OX40 agonist ivuxolimab in advanced cancers. Sequencing used immunoSEQ multiplex PCR; TCRdb keeps in-frame clones, though not all of them. The data contain tens of thousands of clones, 90% of them singletons. Sequences were derived from CD4+ or CD8+ T cells sorted from blood, sampled in a trial of the OX40 agonist ivuxolimab. All receptors come from an adult with an advanced solid tumor such as melanoma, head and neck, liver or kidney cancer. The CDR3 runs from the conserved cysteine through the conserved F or W.

V gene	J gene	CDR3 protein
TRBV18	TRBJ2-2	CASSPTGQSIPGELFF
TRBV5-6	TRBJ2-1	CASSLAGASEQFF
TRBV2	TRBJ2-1	CASSGDREDEQFF
TRBV7-9	TRBJ1-5	CASSLETSRGVQPQHF
TRBV28	TRBJ1-2	CASSKYGYTF
TRBV27	TRBJ2-5	CASGPHQETQYF
TRBV19	TRBJ2-3	CASSSGQGGTDTQYF
TRBV15	TRBJ1-2	CATSREDWGDYGYTF
TRBV6-5	TRBJ1-2	CASTKGVSNYGYTF
TRBV7-8	TRBJ1-1	CASSLTGISTEAFF
TRBV15	TRBJ1-1	CATSRSWTGLRTEAFF
TRBV28	TRBJ1-1	CASRGQGAAEAFF
TRBV6-1	TRBJ2-7	CASTRLAEQYF
TRBV18	TRBJ1-5	CASSPNKGQNQPQHF
TRBV7-9	TRBJ1-5	CASSQTGFSNQPQHF
TRBV10-3	TRBJ1-5	CAISQGRNQPQHF
TRBV2	TRBJ1-5	CASSGGPGQGDQPQHF
TRBV4-1	TRBJ2-2	CASSQFTTSGGTNTGELFF
TRBV28	TRBJ2-2	CASSLWGLAAGPGELFF
TRBV2	TRBJ1-2	CASARDSIYGYTF
TRBV9	TRBJ2-3	CASSAGTVESDTQYF
TRBV5-1	TRBJ2-7	CASSLASQGSEQYF
TRBV5-1	TRBJ2-1	CASSLAGRPDNEQFF
TRBV28	TRBJ1-2	CASKVRGSLGYGYTF
TRBV5-1	TRBJ2-7	CASSLAGTDSYEQYF
TRBV5-3	TRBJ2-7	CASSLAGSYEQYF
TRBV27	TRBJ2-7	CASRGTIYYEQYF
TRBV25-1	TRBJ2-5	CASTLGGGGRAETQYF
TRBV9	TRBJ1-5	CASSATVGEPQHF
TRBV27	TRBJ2-7	CASSFKGYEQYF
TRBV15	TRBJ1-2	CATSIGQGAFGYTF
TRBV7-7	TRBJ2-2	CASSSQGGGELFF
TRBV2	TRBJ1-6	CASTWTGQTTSLHF
TRBV19	TRBJ1-5	CASNSQGSNQPQHF
TRBV9	TRBJ2-5	CASSSGAETQYF
TRBV9	TRBJ2-7	CASSVDYYPREQYF
TRBV7-3	TRBJ2-5	CASSFQYGGQETQYF
TRBV6-1	TRBJ1-5	CASSPLITGNQPQHF
TRBV2	TRBJ2-7	CASSEDRGMYEQYF
TRBV18	TRBJ2-1	CASSPDMSSYNEQFF
TRBV13	TRBJ1-4	CASSLGDRVREKLFF
TRBV28	TRBJ2-4	CASSSTGTGLAKNIQYF
TRBV7-2	TRBJ2-5	CASSSVPPLQETQYF
TRBV29-1	TRBJ1-1	CSAAPDRGTEAFF
TRBV18	TRBJ1-1	CASSQDRNTEAFF